The 27 T cell receptor beta chains below come from one sample, sequenced in a study of T cells in Graves' hyperthyroidism and ophthalmopathy. There were TCR beta CDR3 regions amplified from RNA transcripts. TCR CDR3 regions were first amplified by RT-PCR with HTBI primers. MiXCR, applied by TCRdb to the multiplex PCR reads, yields one record per CDR3 protein. Among a few hundred thousand distinct CDR3 sequences listed, roughly 13% were seen once. The sample taken for sequencing was blood. The receptor source for this set is a young woman with Graves' hyperthyroidism.

At least ten counts were recorded for this clonotype. This rearrangement joins TRBV12-3 or TRBV12-4 to TRBJ1-6; D gene unclear. This CDR3 is 12 amino acids long. Trimming cost V 2 bases and J 11 bases, with 7 bases left between them. This chain's CDR3 is CASSLRATPLHF. In DNA form, the CDR3 reads TGTGCCAGCAGTTTAAGGGCGACACCCCTCCACTTT.

The V and J genes are TRBV6-1 and TRBJ2-1; 7 positions match TRBD2. Per germline, CDR1 MNHNS and CDR2 SASEGT. V was clipped by 6 bases and J by 1 base; unmatched bases: 12. The CDR3 length is 17 residues. The CDR3 sequence is CASRGGGLAASYNEQFF. CDR3 sequence (DNA): TGTGCCAGCAGGGGCGGCGGGCTAGCGGCATCCTACAATGAGCAGTTCTTC.

This clonotype was seen repeatedly, ten times or more. V usage is TRBV5-5 and J usage is TRBJ2-1; D is unclear. The CDR3 is 14 residues long. CDR1 SGHKS and CDR2 YYEKEE come from the germline V gene (reference sequence). V was trimmed by 4 bases and J by 6 bases, leaving 14 bases between them. This CDR3 reads CASSLDGAGNEQFF. CDR3 DNA: TGTGCCAGCAGCCTGGACGGCGCCGGCAATGAGCAGTTCTTC.

This clonotype was recorded at least ten times. The chain joins TRBV2 to TRBJ2-1; 10 bases agree with TRBD2. The germline V gene has CDR1 SNHLY and CDR2 FYNNEI. The CDR3 loop spans 16 amino acids. Unmatched junction bases numbered 13, after V lost 8 bases and J lost 6 bases. CDR3 DNA: TGTGCCAGCTTCCCTATAGCGGGAGGTGGTCCCAATGAGCAGTTCTTC. Residues: CASFPIAGGGPNEQFF. Full variable domain (remainder filled in from reference TRBV2 and TRBJ2-1): EPEVTQTPSHQVTQMGQEVILRCVPISNHLYFYWYRQILGQKVEFLVSFYNNEISEKSEIFDDQFSVERPDGSNFTLKIRSTKLEDSAMYFCASFPIAGGGPNEQFFGPGTRLTVL.

This clonotype was counted many times. The J gene is TRBJ2-5, the V gene TRBV11-2; 7 bases map to TRBD1. Germline V gene lookup returns CDR1 SGHAT and CDR2 FQNNGV. Trimming cost V 3 bases and J 1 base; bases outside gene matches: 11. The length of the CDR3 is 17 residues. DNA for the CDR3: TGTGCCAGCAGCTTGGGACAGATCACCACCAGCCAAGAGACCCAGTACTTC. Its protein product is CASSLGQITTSQETQYF.

V and J are TRBV19 and TRBJ1-1; D is unclear. Germline lookup yields CDR1 LNHDA and CDR2 SQIVND (reference sequence). V was clipped by 4 bases and J by 0 bases, with 12 bases between them. The CDR3 is made up of 15 amino acids. CDR3 amino acids: CASSRGRVMNTEAFF. The CDR3 nucleotides are TGTGCCAGTAGTAGAGGGAGGGTCATGAACACTGAAGCTTTCTTT.

This clonotype appeared many times. The V and J genes are TRBV12-3 or TRBV12-4 and TRBJ2-1; the D gene is possibly TRBD2 (6 bases). This CDR3 is built from 12 residues. V gave up 8 bases and J gave up 7 bases, with 12 bases separating them. CDR3 sequence reads: CASLGLSNEQFF. The CDR3 nucleotides are TGTGCCAGCCTGGGACTTTCAAATGAGCAGTTCTTC.

This clonotype was detected many times. CDR3 coding DNA: TGTGCCAGCAGTTTACCAGGGGGCTATGGCTACACCTTC. This sequence encodes CASSLPGGYGYTF. The rearrangement links TRBV28 to TRBJ1-2; 7 nucleotides match TRBD1. The V gene end was trimmed by 2 bases and the J gene end by 4 bases; junction bases not matched to a gene: 1. Germline CDR1 is MDHEN and CDR2 is SYDVKM. The CDR3 is 13 residues long.

This clonotype was picked up many times. This chain connects TRBV3-1 to TRBJ2-7, with 10 bases matching TRBD2. CDR3 length: 15 amino acids. Germline-derived CDR1 and CDR2 are LGHDT and YNNKEL (reference sequence). The V and J ends lost 4 bases and 3 bases, in that order; junction bases with no gene match: 6. Written as DNA, the CDR3 is TGTGCCAGCAGCCCCGGACTAGCGGCTTACTACGAGCAGTACTTC. Its protein product is CASSPGLAAYYEQYF.

The chain carries TRBV29-1 and TRBJ2-7, with D maybe TRBD1 (5 bases). This CDR3 has 14 amino acids. The germline gives CDR1 SQVTM, CDR2 ANQGSEA. Deletions cut 1 base from V and 6 bases from J, with 16 bases between. The CDR3 DNA reads as TGCAGCGTTGAAGGTTGGGGCACAAGGGCCGAGCAGTACTTC. Translated, it gives CSVEGWGTRAEQYF.

At least ten counts were recorded for this clonotype. The chain joins TRBV28 to TRBJ2-7; D is possibly TRBD1 (5 bases). The CDR3 runs 13 residues. Between the trimmed V and J ends, which lost 7 bases and 2 bases, there was a span of 12 bases. From germline, CDR1 is MDHEN and CDR2 SYDVKM. This CDR3 reads CASTRQSPYEQYF. DNA of the CDR3: TGTGCCAGCACGCGACAGTCTCCCTACGAGCAGTACTTC.

This clonotype has a count of ten or more. The chain has TRBV20-1 and TRBJ2-3, with TRBD2 as a possible D gene (5 bases). Trimming stripped 6 bases from V and 4 bases from J, with 14 bases between. The germline V gene encodes CDR1 DFQATT and CDR2 SNEGSKA (reference sequence). The CDR3 is made up of 13 amino acids. The CDR3 nucleotides are TGCAGTGCCACCAAGGCGGGCTCAGATACGCAGTATTTT. Translating gives CSATKAGSDTQYF.

The chain couples TRBV4-2 to TRBJ2-7; TRBD2 aligns across 9 bases. Germline CDR1 reads LGHNA; CDR2 reads YNFKEQ. CDR3 size: 15 residues. Germline trimming cut 5 bases from V and 4 bases from J; bases unmatched to any gene: 9. This chain's CDR3 is CASSLQRGDSYEQYF. The CDR3, as DNA: TGTGCCAGCAGCTTACAGCGGGGGGACTCTTACGAGCAGTACTTC.

This clonotype was observed a few times. The chain links TRBV20-1 to TRBJ2-1; 9 bases agree with TRBD1. Germline values: CDR1 DFQATT, CDR2 SNEGSKA (reference sequence). The CDR3 is made up of 16 amino acids. The trim removed 0 bases at V and 10 bases at J, leaving 13 bases unmatched. For the CDR3, the DNA is TGCAGTGCTAGAGATCGAGGGACAGGGCCCTCCCAGGAGCAGTTCTTC. This translates into CSARDRGTGPSQEQFF.

This clonotype appeared many times. V gene TRBV27 combines with J gene TRBJ1-5; TRBD1 aligns across 8 bases. The CDR3 length is 16 residues. CDR1 MNHEY and CDR2 SMNVEV come from the germline V gene (reference sequence). V gave up 5 bases and J gave up 0 bases; unmatched junction bases: 6. The CDR3 reads CASSPGQGTSNQPQHF. CDR3 sequence (DNA): TGTGCCAGCAGTCCCGGACAGGGTACTAGCAATCAGCCCCAGCATTTT.

This clonotype has ten or more counts. The chain is built from TRBV5-1 and TRBJ1-2; D is perhaps TRBD1 (5 bases). V was clipped by 0 bases and J by 3 bases, with 6 bases between them. This CDR3 comprises 13 residues. From germline, CDR1 is SGHRS and CDR2 YFSETQ. The CDR3 spells CASSLEQDYGYTF. The CDR3 nucleotides read TGCGCCAGCAGCTTGGAACAGGACTATGGCTACACCTTC. Variable domain in full (rest from reference TRBV5-1 and TRBJ1-2): KAGVTQTPRYLIKTRGQQVTLSCSPISGHRSVSWYQQTPGQGLQFLFEYFSETQRNKGNFPGRFSGRQFSNSRSEMNVSTLELGDSALYLCASSLEQDYGYTFGSGTRLTVV.

V gene TRBV4-2 combines with J gene TRBJ2-3, with 11 bases lining up with TRBD2. Germline CDR1 is LGHNA and CDR2 is YNFKEQ. This CDR3 comprises 17 residues. J lost 4 bases, V lost 3 bases, and 9 bases had no gene match. For the CDR3, the DNA is TGTGCCAGCAGCCAGCCCGCCGGGACTAGCGGATCAGATACGCAGTATTTT. Protein product: CASSQPAGTSGSDTQYF.

This clonotype was picked up many times. The chain has TRBV12-3 or TRBV12-4 and TRBJ2-1; 11 nucleotides agree with TRBD2. The trim removed 3 bases at V and 7 bases at J, leaving 5 bases unmatched. The CDR3 covers 15 residues. The chain's CDR3 is CASSLVSGRGNEQFF. The CDR3 DNA reads TGTGCCAGCAGTTTGGTTAGCGGGAGGGGAAATGAGCAGTTCTTC.

This clonotype showed up many times. This sequence joins TRBV6-1 and TRBJ2-3; D remains unclear. Germline V lookup: CDR1 MNHNS, CDR2 SASEGT. V was cut by 2 bases and J by 5 bases, with 5 bases left in between. The CDR3 has 12 amino acids. For the CDR3, the DNA is TGTGCCAGCAGTGAAACGGGAGATACGCAGTATTTT. It specifies CASSETGDTQYF.

This clonotype occurred many times. The V gene is TRBV27, the J gene TRBJ1-6; D remains ambiguous. Trimming took off 2 bases at V and 0 bases at J, with 8 bases between the two ends. Germline V gives CDR1 MNHEY, CDR2 SMNVEV (reference sequence). CDR3 size: 16 residues. In nucleotides, the CDR3 is TGTGCCAGCAGTTTAGTTGGAGGCTCCTATAATTCACCCCTCCACTTT. Protein sequence: CASSLVGGSYNSPLHF.

The sample holds a few counts of this clonotype. The genes are TRBV19 and TRBJ2-1; tentatively, D is TRBD1 (5 bases). There are 14 residues in the CDR3. From germline, CDR1 is LNHDA and CDR2 SQIVND (reference sequence). V gave up 8 bases and J gave up 12 bases, with 23 bases separating them. The CDR3 DNA follows: TGTGCCAGTTCCCTAATGGCCGCAGGGTCAATGCAGTTCTTC. Translated, it gives CASSLMAAGSMQFF.

This clonotype came up many times. The chain joins TRBV20-1 to TRBJ2-7, with 12 bases identical to TRBD1. The germline gives CDR1 DFQATT, CDR2 SNEGSKA (reference sequence). The CDR3 extends over 17 amino acids. The V gene end was trimmed by 5 bases and the J gene end by 5 bases; junction bases not matched to a gene: 16. CDR3 in amino acids: CSALRPRDRGRYHEQYF. For the CDR3, the DNA is TGCAGTGCTCTAAGACCCCGGGACAGGGGGCGCTACCACGAGCAGTACTTC.

This clonotype appeared many times. The rearrangement uses TRBV11-1 and TRBJ2-7, with D tentatively TRBD1 (6 bases). The CDR3 runs 14 residues. Germline V lookup: CDR1 SGHAT, CDR2 FQDESV (reference sequence). V was cut by 4 bases and J by 3 bases, with 13 bases left in between. The CDR3 nucleotides read TGTGCCAGCAGCTCACTCACAGGGCTCTACGAGCAGTACTTC. Translating gives CASSSLTGLYEQYF.

This clonotype has more than one count but fewer than ten. The V gene is TRBV29-1, the J gene TRBJ2-7; 7 nucleotides match TRBD1. Germline trimming cut 5 bases from V and 5 bases from J; bases unmatched to any gene: 3. The V gene's germline CDR1 is SQVTM and CDR2 ANQGSEA. This CDR3 contains 11 residues. In DNA, the CDR3 is TGCAGCGTTTACGGACAGGACGAGCAGTACTTC. This encodes CSVYGQDEQYF.

This clonotype was observed at least ten times. The CDR3 DNA sequence: TGTGCCAGCTCACCAAAGAGTGCGTACGAGCAGTACTTC. This codes for CASSPKSAYEQYF. This rearrangement joins TRBV18 to TRBJ2-7; no clear D. Per the germline V gene, CDR1 is KGHSH and CDR2 is LQKENI. V lost 2 bases and J lost 4, with 9 bases in between. This CDR3 has 13 amino acids. Complete variable domain (other parts from reference TRBV18 and TRBJ2-7): NAGVMQNPRHLVRRRGQEARLRCSPMKGHSHVYWYRQLPEEGLKFMVYLQKENIIDESGMPKERFSAEFPKEGPSILRIQQVVRGDSAAYFCASSPKSAYEQYFGPGTRLTVT.

At least ten counts were recorded for this clonotype. The rearrangement links TRBV7-2 to TRBJ1-4; 7 nucleotides align to TRBD1. The trim removed 1 base at V and 8 bases at J, leaving 7 bases unmatched. Germline CDR1 SGHTA, CDR2 FQGNSA. CDR3 length equals 15 residues. The CDR3 sequence is CASSLGGTAIEKLFF. The CDR3 region has the DNA TGTGCCAGCAGCTTAGGAGGGACAGCCATAGAAAAACTGTTTTTT.

This clonotype appeared many times. The rearrangement uses TRBV7-2 and TRBJ1-5; no reliable D call. This CDR3 contains 14 residues. CDR1 SGHTA and CDR2 FQGNSA come from the germline V gene. V was clipped by 7 bases and J by 2 bases, with 12 bases between them. DNA for the CDR3: TGTGCCAGCACCACTTCTCACGGCAATCAGCCCCAGCATTTT. Encoded protein: CASTTSHGNQPQHF. Complete variable domain (other parts from reference TRBV7-2 and TRBJ1-5): GAGVSQSPSNKVTEKGKDVELRCDPISGHTALYWYRQSLGQGLEFLIYFQGNSAPDKSGLPSDRFSAERTGGSVSTLTIQRTQQEDSAVYLCASTTSHGNQPQHFGDGTRLSIL.